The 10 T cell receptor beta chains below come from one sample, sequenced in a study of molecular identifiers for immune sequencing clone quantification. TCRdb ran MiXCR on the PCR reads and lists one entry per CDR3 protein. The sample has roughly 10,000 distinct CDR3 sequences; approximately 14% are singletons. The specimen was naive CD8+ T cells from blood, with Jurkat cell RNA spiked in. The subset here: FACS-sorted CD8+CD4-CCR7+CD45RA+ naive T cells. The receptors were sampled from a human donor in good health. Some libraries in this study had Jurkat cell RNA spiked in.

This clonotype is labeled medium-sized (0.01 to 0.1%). The CDR3 protein is CACTEPNTGELFF. DNA of the CDR3: TGTGCCTGTACAGAGCCGAACACCGGGGAGCTGTTTTTT. The V gene is TRBV30, the J gene TRBJ2-2; D gene uncertain. Germline values: CDR1 GTSNPN, CDR2 SVGIG (reference sequence). V lost 6 bases to trimming and J lost 0 bases, with 8 bases between them. This CDR3 region has 13 residues. The full variable domain, completed using reference TRBV30 and TRBJ2-2, is SQTIHQWPATLVQPVGSPLSLECTVEGTSNPNLYWYRQAAGRGLQLLFYSVGIGQISSEVPQNLSASRPQDRQFILSSKKLLLSDSGFYLCACTEPNTGELFFGEGSRLTVL.

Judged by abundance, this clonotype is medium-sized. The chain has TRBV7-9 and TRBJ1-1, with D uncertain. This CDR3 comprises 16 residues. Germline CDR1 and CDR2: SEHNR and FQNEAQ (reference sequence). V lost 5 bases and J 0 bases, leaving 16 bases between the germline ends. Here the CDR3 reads CASSPSGPVVNTEAFF. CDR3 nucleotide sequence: TGTGCCAGCAGCCCCAGTGGGCCCGTCGTGAACACTGAAGCTTTCTTT.

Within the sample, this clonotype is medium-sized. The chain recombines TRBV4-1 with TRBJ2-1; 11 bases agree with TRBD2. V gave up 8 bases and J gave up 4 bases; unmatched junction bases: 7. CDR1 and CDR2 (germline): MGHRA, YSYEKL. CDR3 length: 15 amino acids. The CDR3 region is CASGTGLAEYNEQFF. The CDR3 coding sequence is TGCGCCAGCGGAACGGGACTAGCGGAATACAATGAGCAGTTCTTC.

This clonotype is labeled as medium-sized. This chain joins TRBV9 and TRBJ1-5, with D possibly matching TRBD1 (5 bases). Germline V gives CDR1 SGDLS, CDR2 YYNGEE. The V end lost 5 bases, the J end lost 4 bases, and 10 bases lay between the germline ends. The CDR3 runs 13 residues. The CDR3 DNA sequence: TGTGCCAGCAGTGGGGGGGAGAATCAGCCCCAGCATTTT. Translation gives CASSGGENQPQHF.

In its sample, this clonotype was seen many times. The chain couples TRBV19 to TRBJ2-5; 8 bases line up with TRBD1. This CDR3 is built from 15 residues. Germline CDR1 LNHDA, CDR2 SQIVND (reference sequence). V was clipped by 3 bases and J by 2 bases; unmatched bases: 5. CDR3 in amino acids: CASSIGQGGQETQYF. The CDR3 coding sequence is TGTGCCAGTAGTATCGGACAGGGCGGACAAGAGACCCAGTACTTC.

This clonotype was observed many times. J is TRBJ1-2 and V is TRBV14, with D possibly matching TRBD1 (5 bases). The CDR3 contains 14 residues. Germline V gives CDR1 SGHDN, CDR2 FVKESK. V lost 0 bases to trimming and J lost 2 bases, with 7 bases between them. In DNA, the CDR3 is TGTGCCAGCAGCCAAGACCAGGGAAACTATGGCTACACCTTC. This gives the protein CASSQDQGNYGYTF.

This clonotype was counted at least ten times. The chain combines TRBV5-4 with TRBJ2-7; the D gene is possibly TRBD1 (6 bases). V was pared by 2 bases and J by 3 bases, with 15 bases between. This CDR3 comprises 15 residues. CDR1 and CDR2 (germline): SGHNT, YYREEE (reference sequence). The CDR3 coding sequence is TGTGCCAGCAGCTTTAACCAGGGGATCCTCTACGAGCAGTACTTC. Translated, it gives CASSFNQGILYEQYF.

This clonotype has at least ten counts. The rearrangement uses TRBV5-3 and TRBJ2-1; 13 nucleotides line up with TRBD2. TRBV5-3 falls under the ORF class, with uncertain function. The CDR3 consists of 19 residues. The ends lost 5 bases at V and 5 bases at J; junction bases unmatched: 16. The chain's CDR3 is CARRTPGLAGSLRDNEQFF. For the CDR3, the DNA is TGTGCCAGAAGAACCCCGGGACTAGCGGGATCCCTTCGGGACAATGAGCAGTTCTTC.

The chain's CDR3 is CSSAQGTVATDTQYF. CDR3 nucleotides: TGTTCCAGTGCCCAGGGGACAGTCGCCACAGATACGCAGTATTTT. The J gene is TRBJ2-3, the V gene TRBV12-5, with 7 bases aligning to TRBD1. This CDR3 is built from 15 residues. Germline V gene sequence: CDR1 LGHNT, CDR2 FRNRAP.

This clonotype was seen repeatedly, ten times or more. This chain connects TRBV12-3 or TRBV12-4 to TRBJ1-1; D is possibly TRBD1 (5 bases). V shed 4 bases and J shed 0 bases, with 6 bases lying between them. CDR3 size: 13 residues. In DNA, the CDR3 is TGTGCCAGCAGTTGGGGGATGAACACTGAAGCTTTCTTT. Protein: CASSWGMNTEAFF.